These 10 T cell receptor beta chains originate from one sample sequenced in a study of technical replicates of blood from several donors. Sequencing used immunoSEQ multiplex PCR; TCRdb keeps in-frame clones, though not all of them. The sample has roughly 79,000 clones, approximately 78% seen once; the top ten hold 3% to 5%. Sequencing was carried out using PBMCs. These receptors were collected from a human donor in good health. Some clones in this sample may be carry-over from other donors' samples.

CDR3 sequence (DNA): TGTGCCAGCAGCCGGGGACAGGGGGCGCTGAACACTGAAGCTTTCTTT. Encoded protein: CASSRGQGALNTEAFF. The genes are TRBV5-6 and TRBJ1-1; 12 nucleotides agree with TRBD1. With 4 bases clipped from V and 0 bases from J, the junction kept 4 bases outside the gene matches. Per germline, CDR1 SGHDT and CDR2 YYEEEE. CDR3 length: 16 amino acids. The whole variable domain, filled in from reference TRBV5-6 and TRBJ1-1, reads DAGVTQSPTHLIKTRGQQVTLRCSPKSGHDTVSWYQQALGQGPQFIFQYYEEEERQRGNFPDRFSGHQFPNYSSELNVNALLLGDSALYLCASSRGQGALNTEAFFGQGTRLTVV.

The genes are TRBV6-1 and TRBJ2-6; D may be TRBD1 (6 bases). Per germline, CDR1 MNHNS and CDR2 SASEGT. The CDR3 runs to 16 residues. V shed 4 bases and J shed 2 bases, with 12 bases lying between them. CDR3 coding DNA: TGTGCCAGCAGTGTAACGAACAGGGCTGGGGCCAACGTCCTGACTTTC. Residues: CASSVTNRAGANVLTF.

The CDR3 coding sequence is TGTGTCAGAAGCTTACTCCAGCCTCCCGGAGCCACTGAAGCTTTCTTT. It encodes CVRSLLQPPGATEAFF. V gene TRBV7-5 combines with J gene TRBJ1-1. TRBV7-5 is a known pseudogene. The CDR3 spans 16 residues.

For this clone: Other DNA sequences of this sample code for an identical CDR3. The chain couples TRBV2 to TRBJ2-1; D is possibly TRBD2 (5 bases). The germline V gene encodes CDR1 SNHLY and CDR2 FYNNEI. CDR3 length: 14 residues. V shed 3 bases and J shed 0 bases, with 6 bases lying between them. In DNA, the CDR3 is TGTGCCAGCAGTGAGAGCGGCTCCTACAATGAGCAGTTCTTC. Protein product: CASSESGSYNEQFF.

The J gene is TRBJ1-1, the V gene TRBV6-5; the D is unclear. This CDR3 has 15 residues. In germline, CDR1 is MNHEY, CDR2 SVGAGI. The V end lost 6 bases, the J end lost 0 bases, and 14 bases lay between the germline ends. CDR3 nucleotides: TGTGCCAGCAGAATCGAGGTTACTATGAACACTGAAGCTTTCTTT. This translates into CASRIEVTMNTEAFF.

The chain recombines TRBV18 with TRBJ2-2; TRBD1 aligns across 7 bases. Trimming removed 2 bases from V and 4 bases from J; junction bases left unmatched: 4. CDR1 and CDR2 (germline): KGHSH, LQKENI. The CDR3 length is 15 residues. CDR3 bases: TGTGCCAGCTCACCAGACAGGGCGGGCACCGGGGAGCTGTTTTTT. Its translation is CASSPDRAGTGELFF.

This chain links TRBV18 with TRBJ2-7; tentative D call: TRBD1 (6 bases). Trimming removed 8 bases from V and 3 bases from J, with 14 bases in between. Germline CDR1 and CDR2: KGHSH and LQKENI. CDR3 size: 13 residues. This chain's CDR3 is CASRLGASYEQYF. As DNA, the CDR3 is TGTGCCAGCAGGCTGGGGGCGAGCTACGAGCAGTACTTC.

The chain carries TRBV6-6 and TRBJ1-1, with 7 positions matching TRBD1. The CDR3 is 15 amino acids. Germline V gives CDR1 MNHNY, CDR2 SVGAGI (reference sequence). J was trimmed by 4 bases and V by 2 bases; bases with no gene match: 7. The CDR3 nucleotides are TGTGCCAGCAGTTACGAAGGCCAGGGGGGCACTGAAGCTTTCTTT. It translates to CASSYEGQGGTEAFF.

In its sample, this clone was seen a few times. This chain links TRBV29-1 with TRBJ2-7; D may be TRBD1 (6 bases). The CDR3 is 14 residues long. Trimming stripped 6 bases from V and 6 bases from J, with 21 bases between. CDR1 SQVTM and CDR2 ANQGSEA come from the germline V gene. The CDR3 protein is CSVRVGTSNAEQYF. The CDR3 DNA reads as TGCAGCGTCCGGGTGGGGACATCTAACGCCGAGCAGTACTTC.

The gene calls are TRBV6-5 and TRBJ1-1; D may be TRBD1 (5 bases). The CDR3 length is 15 residues. The V and J ends lost 2 bases and 5 bases respectively, with 15 bases between them. Per the germline V gene, CDR1 is MNHEY and CDR2 is SVGAGI. CDR3 in amino acids: CASSYVWQGGTEAFF. The CDR3 DNA is TGTGCCAGCAGTTACGTCTGGCAGGGAGGGACTGAAGCTTTCTTT.